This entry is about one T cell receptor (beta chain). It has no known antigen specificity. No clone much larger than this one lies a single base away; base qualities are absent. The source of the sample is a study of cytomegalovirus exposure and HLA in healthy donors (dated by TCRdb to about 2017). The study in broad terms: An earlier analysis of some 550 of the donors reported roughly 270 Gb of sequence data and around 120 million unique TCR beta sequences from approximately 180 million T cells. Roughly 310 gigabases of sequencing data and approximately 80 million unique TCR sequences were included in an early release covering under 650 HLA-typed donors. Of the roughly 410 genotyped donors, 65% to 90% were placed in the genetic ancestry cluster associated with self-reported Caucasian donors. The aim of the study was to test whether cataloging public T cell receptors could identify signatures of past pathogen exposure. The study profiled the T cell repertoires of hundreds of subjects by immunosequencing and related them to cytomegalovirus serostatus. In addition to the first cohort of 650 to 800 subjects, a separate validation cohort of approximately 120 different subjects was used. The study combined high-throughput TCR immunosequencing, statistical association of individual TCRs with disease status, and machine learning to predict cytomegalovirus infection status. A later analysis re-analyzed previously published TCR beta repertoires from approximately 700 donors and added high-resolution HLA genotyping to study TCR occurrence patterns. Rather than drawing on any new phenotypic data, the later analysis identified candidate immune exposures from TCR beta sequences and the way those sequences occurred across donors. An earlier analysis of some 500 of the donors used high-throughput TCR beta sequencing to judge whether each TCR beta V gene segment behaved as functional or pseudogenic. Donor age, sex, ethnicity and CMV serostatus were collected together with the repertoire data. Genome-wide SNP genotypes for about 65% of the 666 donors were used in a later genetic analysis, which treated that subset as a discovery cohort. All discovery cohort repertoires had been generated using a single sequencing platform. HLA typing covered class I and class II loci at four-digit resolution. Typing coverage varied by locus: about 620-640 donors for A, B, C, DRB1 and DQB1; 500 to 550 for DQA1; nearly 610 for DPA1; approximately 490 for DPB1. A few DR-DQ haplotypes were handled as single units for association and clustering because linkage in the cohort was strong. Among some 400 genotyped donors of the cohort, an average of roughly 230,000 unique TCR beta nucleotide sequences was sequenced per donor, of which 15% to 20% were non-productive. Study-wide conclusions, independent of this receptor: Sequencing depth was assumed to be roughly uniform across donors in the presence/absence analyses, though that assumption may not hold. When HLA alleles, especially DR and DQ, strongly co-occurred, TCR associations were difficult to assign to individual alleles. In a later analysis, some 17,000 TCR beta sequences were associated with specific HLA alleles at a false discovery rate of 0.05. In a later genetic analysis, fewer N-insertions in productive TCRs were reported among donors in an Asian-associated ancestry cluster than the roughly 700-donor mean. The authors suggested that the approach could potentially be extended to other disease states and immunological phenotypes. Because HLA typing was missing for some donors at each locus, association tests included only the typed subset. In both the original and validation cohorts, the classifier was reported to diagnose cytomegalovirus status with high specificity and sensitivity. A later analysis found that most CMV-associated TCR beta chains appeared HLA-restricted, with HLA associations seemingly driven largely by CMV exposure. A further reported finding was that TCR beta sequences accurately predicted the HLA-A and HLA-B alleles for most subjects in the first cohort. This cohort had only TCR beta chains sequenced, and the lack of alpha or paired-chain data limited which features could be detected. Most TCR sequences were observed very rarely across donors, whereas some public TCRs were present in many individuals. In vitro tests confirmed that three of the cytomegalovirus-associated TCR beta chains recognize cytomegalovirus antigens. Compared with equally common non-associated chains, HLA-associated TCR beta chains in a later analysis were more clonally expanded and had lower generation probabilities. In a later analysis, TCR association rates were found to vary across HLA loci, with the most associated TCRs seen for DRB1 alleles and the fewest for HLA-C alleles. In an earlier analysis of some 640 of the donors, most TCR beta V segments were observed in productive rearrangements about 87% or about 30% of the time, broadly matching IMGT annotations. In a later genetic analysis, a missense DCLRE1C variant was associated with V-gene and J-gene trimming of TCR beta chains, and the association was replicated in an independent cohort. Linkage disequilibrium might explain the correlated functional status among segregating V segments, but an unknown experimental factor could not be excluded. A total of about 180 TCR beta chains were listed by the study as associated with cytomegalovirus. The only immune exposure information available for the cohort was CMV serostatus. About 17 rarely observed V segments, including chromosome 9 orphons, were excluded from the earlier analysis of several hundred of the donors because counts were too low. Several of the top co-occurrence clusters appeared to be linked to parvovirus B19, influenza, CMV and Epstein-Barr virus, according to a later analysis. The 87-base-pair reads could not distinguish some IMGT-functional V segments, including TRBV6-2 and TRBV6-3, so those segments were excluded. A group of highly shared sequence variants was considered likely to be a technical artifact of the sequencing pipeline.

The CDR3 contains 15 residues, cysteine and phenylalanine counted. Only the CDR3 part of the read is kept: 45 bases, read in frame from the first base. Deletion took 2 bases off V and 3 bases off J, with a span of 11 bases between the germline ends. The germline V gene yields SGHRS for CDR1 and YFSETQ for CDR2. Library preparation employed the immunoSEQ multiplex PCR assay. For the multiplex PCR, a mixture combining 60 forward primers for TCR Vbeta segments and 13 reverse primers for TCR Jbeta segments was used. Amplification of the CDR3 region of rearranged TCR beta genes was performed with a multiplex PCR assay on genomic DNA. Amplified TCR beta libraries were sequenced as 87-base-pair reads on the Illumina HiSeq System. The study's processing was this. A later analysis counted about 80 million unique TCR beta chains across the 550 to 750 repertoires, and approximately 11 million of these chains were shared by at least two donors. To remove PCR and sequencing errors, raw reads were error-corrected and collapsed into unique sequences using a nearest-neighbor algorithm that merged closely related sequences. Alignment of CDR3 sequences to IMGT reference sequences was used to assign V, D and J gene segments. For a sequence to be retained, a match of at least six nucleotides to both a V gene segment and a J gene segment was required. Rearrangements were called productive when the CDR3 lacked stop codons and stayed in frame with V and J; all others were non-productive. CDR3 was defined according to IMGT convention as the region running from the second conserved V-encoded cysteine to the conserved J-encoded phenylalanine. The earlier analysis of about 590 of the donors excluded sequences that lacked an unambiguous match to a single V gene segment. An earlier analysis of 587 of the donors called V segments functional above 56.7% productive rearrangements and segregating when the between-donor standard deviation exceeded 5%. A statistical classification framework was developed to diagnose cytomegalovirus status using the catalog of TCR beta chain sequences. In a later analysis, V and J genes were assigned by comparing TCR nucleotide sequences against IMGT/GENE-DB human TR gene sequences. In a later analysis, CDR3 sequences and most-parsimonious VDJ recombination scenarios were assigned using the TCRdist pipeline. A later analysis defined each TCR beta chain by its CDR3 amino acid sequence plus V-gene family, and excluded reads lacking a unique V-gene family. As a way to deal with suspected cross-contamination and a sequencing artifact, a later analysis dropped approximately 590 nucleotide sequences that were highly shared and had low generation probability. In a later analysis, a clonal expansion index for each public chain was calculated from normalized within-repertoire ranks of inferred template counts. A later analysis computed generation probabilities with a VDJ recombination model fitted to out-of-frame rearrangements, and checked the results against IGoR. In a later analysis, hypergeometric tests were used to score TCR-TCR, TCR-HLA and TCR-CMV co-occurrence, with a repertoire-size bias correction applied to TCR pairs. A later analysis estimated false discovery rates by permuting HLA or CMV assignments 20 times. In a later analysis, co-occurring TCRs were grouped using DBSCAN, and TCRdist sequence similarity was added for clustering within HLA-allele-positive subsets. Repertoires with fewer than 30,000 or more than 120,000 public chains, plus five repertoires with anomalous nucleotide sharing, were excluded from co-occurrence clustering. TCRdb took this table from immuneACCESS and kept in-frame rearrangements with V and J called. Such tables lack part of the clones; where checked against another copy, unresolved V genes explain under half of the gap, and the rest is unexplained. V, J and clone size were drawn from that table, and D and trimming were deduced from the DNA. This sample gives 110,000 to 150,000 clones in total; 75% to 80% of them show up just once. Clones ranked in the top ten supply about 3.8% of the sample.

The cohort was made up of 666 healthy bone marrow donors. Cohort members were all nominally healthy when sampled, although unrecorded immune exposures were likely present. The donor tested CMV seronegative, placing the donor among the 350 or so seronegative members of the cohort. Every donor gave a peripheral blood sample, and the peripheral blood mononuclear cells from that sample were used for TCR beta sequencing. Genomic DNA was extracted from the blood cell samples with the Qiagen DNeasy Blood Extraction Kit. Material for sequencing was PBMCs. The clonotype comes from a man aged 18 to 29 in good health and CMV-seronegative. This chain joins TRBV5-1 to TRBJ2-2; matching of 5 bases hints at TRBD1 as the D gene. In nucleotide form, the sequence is TGCGCCAGCAGCTTCCTCCGCAGGGACACCGGGGAGCTGTTTTTT. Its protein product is CASSFLRRDTGELFF.